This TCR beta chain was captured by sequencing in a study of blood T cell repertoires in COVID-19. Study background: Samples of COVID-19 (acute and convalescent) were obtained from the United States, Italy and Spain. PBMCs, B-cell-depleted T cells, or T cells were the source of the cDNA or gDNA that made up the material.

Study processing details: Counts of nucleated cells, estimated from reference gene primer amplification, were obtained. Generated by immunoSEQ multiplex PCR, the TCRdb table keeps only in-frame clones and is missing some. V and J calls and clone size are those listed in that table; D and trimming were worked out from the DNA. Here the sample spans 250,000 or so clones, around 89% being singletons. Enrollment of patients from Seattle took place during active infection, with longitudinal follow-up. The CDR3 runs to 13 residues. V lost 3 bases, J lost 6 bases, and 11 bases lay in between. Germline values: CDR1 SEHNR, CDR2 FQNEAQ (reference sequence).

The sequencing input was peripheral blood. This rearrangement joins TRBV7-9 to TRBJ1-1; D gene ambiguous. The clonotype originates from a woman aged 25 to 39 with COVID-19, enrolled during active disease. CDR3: CASSFIGEAEAFF. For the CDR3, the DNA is TGTGCCAGCAGCTTTATCGGTGAAGCTGAAGCTTTCTTT.